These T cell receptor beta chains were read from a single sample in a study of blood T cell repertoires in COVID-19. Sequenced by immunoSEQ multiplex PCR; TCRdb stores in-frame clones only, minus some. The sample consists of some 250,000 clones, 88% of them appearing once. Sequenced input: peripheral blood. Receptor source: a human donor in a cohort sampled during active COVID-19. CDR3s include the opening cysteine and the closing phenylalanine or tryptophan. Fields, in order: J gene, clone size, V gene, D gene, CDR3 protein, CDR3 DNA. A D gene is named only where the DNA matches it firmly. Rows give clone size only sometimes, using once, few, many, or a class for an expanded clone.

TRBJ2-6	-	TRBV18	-	CASSPSLLSGANVLTF	TGTGCCAGCTCACCATCCCTCTTATCTGGGGCCAACGTCCTGACTTTC
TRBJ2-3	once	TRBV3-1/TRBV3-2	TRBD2	CASSPTSGIGTDTQYF	TGTGCCAGCAGCCCGACTAGCGGGATTGGGACAGATACGCAGTATTTT
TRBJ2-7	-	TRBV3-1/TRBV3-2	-	CASSPAYEQYF	TGTGCCAGCAGCCCAGCGTACGAGCAGTACTTC
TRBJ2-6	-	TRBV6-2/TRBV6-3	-	CASSLPPRQRVNSGANVLTF	TGTGCCAGCAGCCTCCCCCCGCGTCAGCGGGTGAACTCTGGGGCCAACGTCCTGACTTTC
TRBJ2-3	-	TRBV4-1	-	CASSQVLPGTDTQYF	TGCGCCAGCAGCCAAGTTCTACCCGGCACAGATACGCAGTATTTT
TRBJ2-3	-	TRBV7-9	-	CASSFRVVTDTQYF	TGTGCCAGCAGCTTCAGGGTGGTGACAGATACGCAGTATTTT
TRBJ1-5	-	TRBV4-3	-	CASSQGLEGNQPQHF	TGCGCCAGCAGCCAAGGTCTGGAGGGCAATCAGCCCCAGCATTTT
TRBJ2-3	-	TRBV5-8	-	CASSFLGTQDTQYF	TGTGCCAGCAGCTTCCTTGGGACTCAGGATACGCAGTATTTT
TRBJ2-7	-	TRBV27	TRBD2	CASSLSGRLNEQYF	TGTGCCAGCAGTTTAAGCGGGAGGCTAAACGAGCAGTACTTC
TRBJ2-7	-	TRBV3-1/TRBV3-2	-	CASRIRLGASSYEQYF	TGTGCCAGCAGGATAAGGCTGGGGGCAAGCTCCTACGAGCAGTACTTC
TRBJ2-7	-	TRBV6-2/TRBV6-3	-	CASSLRVPSYEQYF	TGTGCCAGCAGTTTGCGGGTACCCTCCTACGAGCAGTACTTC
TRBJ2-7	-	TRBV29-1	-	CSALAYEQYF	TGCAGCGCGCTAGCCTACGAGCAGTACTTC
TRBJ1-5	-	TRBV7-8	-	CASRVRRVTRSNQPQHF	TGTGCCAGCAGGGTAAGGAGGGTGACAAGGAGCAATCAGCCCCAGCATTTT
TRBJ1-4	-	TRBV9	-	CASSTEMGAHEKLFF	TGTGCCAGCAGCACCGAAATGGGGGCCCATGAAAAACTGTTTTTT
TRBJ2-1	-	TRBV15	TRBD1	CATSTSRDRDNEQFF	TGTGCCACCAGCACCTCCCGGGACAGGGACAATGAGCAGTTCTTC
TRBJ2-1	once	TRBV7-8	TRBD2	CASSLTRGSGLAAYNEQFF	TGTGCCAGCAGCTTAACGAGAGGTTCGGGACTAGCAGCGTACAATGAGCAGTTCTTC
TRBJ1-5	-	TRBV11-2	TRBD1	CASSSRGGGQPQHF	TGTGCCAGCAGTAGCCGAGGGGGCGGTCAGCCCCAGCATTTT
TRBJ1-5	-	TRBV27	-	CASRAGDLNQPQHF	TGTGCCAGCAGGGCAGGTGATCTCAATCAGCCCCAGCATTTT
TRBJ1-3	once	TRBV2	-	CASTSFRGGYITGNTIYF	TGTGCCAGCACTTCATTCCGGGGAGGATATATCACTGGAAACACCATATATTTT
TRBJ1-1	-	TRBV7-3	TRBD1	CASSDQGARGTEAFF	TGTGCCAGCAGCGATCAGGGGGCGCGGGGCACTGAAGCTTTCTTT
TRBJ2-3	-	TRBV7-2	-	CASSLGRGYYSTDTQYF	TGTGCCAGCAGCTTAGGCCGGGGGTACTATAGCACAGATACGCAGTATTTT
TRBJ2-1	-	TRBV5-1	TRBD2	CASGTSGHNEQFF	TGCGCCAGCGGGACTAGCGGGCACAATGAGCAGTTCTTC
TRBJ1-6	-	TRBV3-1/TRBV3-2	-	CASSQWGVRDNSPLHF	TGTGCCAGCAGCCAATGGGGGGTAAGAGATAATTCACCCCTCCACTTT
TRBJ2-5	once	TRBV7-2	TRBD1	CASSLDRGRGETQYF	TGTGCCAGCAGCTTAGACAGGGGGCGCGGGGAGACCCAGTACTTC
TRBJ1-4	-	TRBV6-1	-	CASSETGVWGEKLFF	TGTGCCAGCAGTGAAACCGGGGTCTGGGGTGAAAAACTGTTTTTT
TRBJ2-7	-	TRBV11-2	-	CASSLVLQGSYEQYF	TGTGCCAGCAGCTTAGTGTTGCAGGGGAGTTACGAGCAGTACTTC